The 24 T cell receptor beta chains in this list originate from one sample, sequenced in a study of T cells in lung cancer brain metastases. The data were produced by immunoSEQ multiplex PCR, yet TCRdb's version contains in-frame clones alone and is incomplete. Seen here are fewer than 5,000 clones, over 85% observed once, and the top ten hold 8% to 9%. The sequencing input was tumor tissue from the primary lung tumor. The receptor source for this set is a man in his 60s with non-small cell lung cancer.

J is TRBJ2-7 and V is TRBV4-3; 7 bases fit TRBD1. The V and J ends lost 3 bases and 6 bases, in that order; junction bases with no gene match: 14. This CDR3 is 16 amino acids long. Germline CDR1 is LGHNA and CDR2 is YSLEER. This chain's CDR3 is CASSQARTGPRTEQYF. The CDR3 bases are TGCGCCAGCAGCCAGGCCAGGACAGGCCCCCGGACCGAGCAGTACTTC.

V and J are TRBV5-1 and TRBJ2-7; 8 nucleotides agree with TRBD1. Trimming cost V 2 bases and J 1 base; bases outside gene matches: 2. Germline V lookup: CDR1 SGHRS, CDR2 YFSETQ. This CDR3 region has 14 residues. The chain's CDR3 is CASSFRTGSYEQYF. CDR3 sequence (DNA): TGCGCCAGCAGCTTCCGGACAGGGTCCTACGAGCAGTACTTC.

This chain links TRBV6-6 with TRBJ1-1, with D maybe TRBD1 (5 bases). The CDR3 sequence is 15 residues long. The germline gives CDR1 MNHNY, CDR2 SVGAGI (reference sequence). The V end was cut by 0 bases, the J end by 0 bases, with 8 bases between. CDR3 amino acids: CASSYSTDMNTEAFF. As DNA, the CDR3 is TGTGCCAGCAGTTACTCGACAGATATGAACACTGAAGCTTTCTTT.

The CDR3 reads CASSLGVVALYQETQYF. For the CDR3, the DNA is TGTGCCAGCAGCTTGGGGGTGGTAGCCCTGTACCAAGAGACCCAGTACTTC. The chain recombines TRBV5-6 with TRBJ2-5; no definite D call. V lost 0 bases to trimming and J lost 0 bases, with 15 bases between them. The CDR3 has 17 amino acids. In germline, CDR1 is SGHDT, CDR2 YYEEEE. Using reference TRBV5-6 and TRBJ2-5 for the parts outside the CDR3, the full variable domain is DAGVTQSPTHLIKTRGQQVTLRCSPKSGHDTVSWYQQALGQGPQFIFQYYEEEERQRGNFPDRFSGHQFPNYSSELNVNALLLGDSALYLCASSLGVVALYQETQYFGPGTRLLVL.

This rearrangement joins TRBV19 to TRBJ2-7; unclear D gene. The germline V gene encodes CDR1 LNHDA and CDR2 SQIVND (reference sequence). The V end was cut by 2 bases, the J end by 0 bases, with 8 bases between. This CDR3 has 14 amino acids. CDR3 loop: CASSIKATSYEQYF. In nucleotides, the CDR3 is TGTGCCAGTAGTATAAAGGCTACCTCCTACGAGCAGTACTTC.

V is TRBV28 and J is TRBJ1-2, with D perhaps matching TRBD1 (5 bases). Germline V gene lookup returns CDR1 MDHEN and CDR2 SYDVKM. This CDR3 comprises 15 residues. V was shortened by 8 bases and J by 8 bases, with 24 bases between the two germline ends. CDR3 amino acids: CASLPEAGPGGGYTF. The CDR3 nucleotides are TGTGCCAGCCTCCCCGAGGCAGGGCCGGGTGGAGGCTACACCTTC.

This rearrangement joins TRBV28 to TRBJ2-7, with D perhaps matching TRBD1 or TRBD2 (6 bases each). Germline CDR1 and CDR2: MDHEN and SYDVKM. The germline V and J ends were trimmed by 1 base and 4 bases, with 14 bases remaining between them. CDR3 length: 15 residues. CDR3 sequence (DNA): TGTGCCAGCAGTTTATTAGGGGGGCCTCTATACGAGCAGTACTTC. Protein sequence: CASSLLGGPLYEQYF.

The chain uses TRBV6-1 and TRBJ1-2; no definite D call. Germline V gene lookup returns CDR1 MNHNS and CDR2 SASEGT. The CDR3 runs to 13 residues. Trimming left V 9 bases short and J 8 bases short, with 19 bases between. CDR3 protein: CASVEAQAVGYTF. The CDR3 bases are TGTGCCAGTGTCGAAGCGCAGGCGGTGGGCTACACCTTC.

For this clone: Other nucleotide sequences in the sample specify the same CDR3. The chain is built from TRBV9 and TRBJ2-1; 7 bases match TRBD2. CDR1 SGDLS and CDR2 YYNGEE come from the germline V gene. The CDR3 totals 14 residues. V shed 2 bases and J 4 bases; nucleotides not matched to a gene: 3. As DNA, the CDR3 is TGTGCCAGCAGCGTTGCGGGAGTGTACAATGAGCAGTTCTTC. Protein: CASSVAGVYNEQFF. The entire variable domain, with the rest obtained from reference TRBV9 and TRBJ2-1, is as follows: DSGVTQTPKHLITATGQRVTLRCSPRSGDLSVYWYQQSLDQGLQFLIQYYNGEERAKGNILERFSAQQFPDLHSELNLSSLELGDSALYFCASSVAGVYNEQFFGPGTRLTVL.

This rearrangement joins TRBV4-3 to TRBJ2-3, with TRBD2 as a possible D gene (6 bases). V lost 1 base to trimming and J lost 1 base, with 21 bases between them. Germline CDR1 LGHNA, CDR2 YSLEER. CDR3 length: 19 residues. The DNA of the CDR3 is TGCGCCAGCAGCCAAGCTGGGGCTAGCGAGACGTCGGGCACAGATACGCAGTATTTT. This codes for CASSQAGASETSGTDTQYF.

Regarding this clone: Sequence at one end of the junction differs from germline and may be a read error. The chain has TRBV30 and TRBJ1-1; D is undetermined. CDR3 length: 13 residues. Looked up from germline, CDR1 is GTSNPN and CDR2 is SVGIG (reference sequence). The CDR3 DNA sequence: TGTGCTGCTTTTTCGCCGACGAACACTAAAGCTTTCTTT. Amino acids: CAAFSPTNTKAFF.

The CDR3 sequence: CASSDGGLLNTGELFF. The CDR3 DNA follows: TGTGCCAGCAGTGATGGGGGACTTTTGAACACCGGGGAGCTGTTTTTT. V gene TRBV2 combines with J gene TRBJ2-2, with D perhaps TRBD2 (6 bases). CDR3 length: 16 residues. Trimming removed 3 bases from V and 1 base from J, with 12 bases in between. Germline V lookup: CDR1 SNHLY, CDR2 FYNNEI.

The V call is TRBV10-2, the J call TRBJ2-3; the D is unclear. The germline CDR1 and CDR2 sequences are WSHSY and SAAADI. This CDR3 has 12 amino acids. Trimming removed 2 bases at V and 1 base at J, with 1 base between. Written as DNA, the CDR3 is TGCGCCAGCAGTGAGGGCACAGATACGCAGTATTTT. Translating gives CASSEGTDTQYF.

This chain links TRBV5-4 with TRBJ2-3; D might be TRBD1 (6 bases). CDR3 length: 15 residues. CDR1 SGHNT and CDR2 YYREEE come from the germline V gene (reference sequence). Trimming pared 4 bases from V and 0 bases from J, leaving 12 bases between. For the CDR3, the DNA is TGTGCCAGCAGCGCCGGACAGAAAAGCACAGATACGCAGTATTTT. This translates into CASSAGQKSTDTQYF.

The CDR3: CASRIRGLAGGADTQYF. CDR3 DNA sequence: TGTGCCAGCAGGATTCGGGGACTAGCGGGAGGAGCGGATACGCAGTATTTT. V and J are TRBV2 and TRBJ2-3, with 15 nucleotides matching TRBD2. The CDR3 is made up of 17 amino acids. In germline, CDR1 is SNHLY, CDR2 FYNNEI. V shed 6 bases and J 6 bases; nucleotides not matched to a gene: 10.

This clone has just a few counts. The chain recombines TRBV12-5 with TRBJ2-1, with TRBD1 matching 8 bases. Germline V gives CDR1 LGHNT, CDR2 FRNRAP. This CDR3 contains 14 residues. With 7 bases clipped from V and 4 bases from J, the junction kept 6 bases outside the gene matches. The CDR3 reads CASAPGQAYNEQFF. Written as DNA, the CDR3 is TGTGCTAGTGCCCCGGGACAGGCTTACAATGAGCAGTTCTTC.

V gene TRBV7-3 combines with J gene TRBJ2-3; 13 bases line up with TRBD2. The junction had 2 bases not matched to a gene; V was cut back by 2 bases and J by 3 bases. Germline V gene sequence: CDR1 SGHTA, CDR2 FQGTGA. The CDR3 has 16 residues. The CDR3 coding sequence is TGTGCCAGCAGCTTAGGGGGACTAGCGGGGACAGATACGCAGTATTTT. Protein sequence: CASSLGGLAGTDTQYF.

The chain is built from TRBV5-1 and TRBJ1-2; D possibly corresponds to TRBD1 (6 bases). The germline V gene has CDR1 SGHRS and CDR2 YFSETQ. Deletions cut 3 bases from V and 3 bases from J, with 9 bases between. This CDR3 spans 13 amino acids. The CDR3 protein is CASSSDRYYGYTF. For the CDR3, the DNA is TGCGCCAGCAGCTCCGACAGGTACTATGGCTACACCTTC.

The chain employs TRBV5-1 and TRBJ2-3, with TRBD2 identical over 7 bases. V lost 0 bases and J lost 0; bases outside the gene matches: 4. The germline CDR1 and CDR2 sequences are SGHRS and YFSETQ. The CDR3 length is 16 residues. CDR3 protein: CASSLGLAQSTDTQYF. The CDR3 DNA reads TGCGCCAGCAGCTTGGGACTAGCACAGAGCACAGATACGCAGTATTTT. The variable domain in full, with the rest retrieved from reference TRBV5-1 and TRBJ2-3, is KAGVTQTPRYLIKTRGQQVTLSCSPISGHRSVSWYQQTPGQGLQFLFEYFSETQRNKGNFPGRFSGRQFSNSRSEMNVSTLELGDSALYLCASSLGLAQSTDTQYFGPGTRLTVL.

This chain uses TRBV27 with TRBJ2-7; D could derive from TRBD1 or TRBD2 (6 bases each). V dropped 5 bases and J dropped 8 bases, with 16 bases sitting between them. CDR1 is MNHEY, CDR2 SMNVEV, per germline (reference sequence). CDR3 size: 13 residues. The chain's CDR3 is CASSISGALKQYF. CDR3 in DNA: TGTGCCAGCAGTATCTCGGGGGCCTTGAAGCAGTACTTC.

CDR3 coding DNA: TGCAGCGTTGAAAGGTGGAGCGGCAGCCCTCATGGCTACACCTTC. This translates into CSVERWSGSPHGYTF. The J gene is TRBJ1-2, the V gene TRBV29-1; unclear D gene. Trimming took off 2 bases at V and 6 bases at J, with 19 bases between the two ends. The CDR3 contains 15 residues. Germline lookup yields CDR1 SQVTM and CDR2 ANQGSEA. The full variable domain, its missing parts supplied by reference TRBV29-1 and TRBJ1-2, is SAVISQKPSRDICQRGTSLTIQCQVDSQVTMMFWYRQQPGQSLTLIATANQGSEATYESGFVIDKFPISRPNLTFSTLTVSNMSPEDSSIYLCSVERWSGSPHGYTFGSGTRLTVV.

For the CDR3, the DNA is TGTGCCAGCAGTTACCTACAGGGGAACACTGAAGCTTTCTTT. It encodes CASSYLQGNTEAFF. The chain combines TRBV6-5 with TRBJ1-1, with a tentative D call TRBD1 (6 bases). Looked up from germline, CDR1 is MNHEY and CDR2 is SVGAGI. The CDR3 is 14 residues long. Trimming cost V 2 bases and J 1 base, with 8 bases left between them.

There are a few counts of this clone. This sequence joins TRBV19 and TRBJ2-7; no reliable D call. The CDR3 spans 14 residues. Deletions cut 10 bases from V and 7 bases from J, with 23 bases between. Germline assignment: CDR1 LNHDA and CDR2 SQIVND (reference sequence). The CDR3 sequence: CATTNALGMGEQYF. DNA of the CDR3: TGTGCCACTACGAATGCTTTGGGCATGGGAGAGCAGTACTTC.

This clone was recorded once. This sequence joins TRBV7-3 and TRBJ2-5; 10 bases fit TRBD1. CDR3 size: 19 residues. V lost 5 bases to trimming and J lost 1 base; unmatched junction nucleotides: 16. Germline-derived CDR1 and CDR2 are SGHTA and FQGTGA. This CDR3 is CASSRQSPDRGQVQETQYF. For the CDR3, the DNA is TGTGCCAGCAGCCGTCAATCCCCTGACAGGGGGCAAGTCCAAGAGACCCAGTACTTC. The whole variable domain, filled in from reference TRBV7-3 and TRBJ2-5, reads GAGVSQTPSNKVTEKGKYVELRCDPISGHTALYWYRQSLGQGPEFLIYFQGTGAADDSGLPNDRFFAVRPEGSVSTLKIQRTERGDSAVYLCASSRQSPDRGQVQETQYFGPGTRLLVL.